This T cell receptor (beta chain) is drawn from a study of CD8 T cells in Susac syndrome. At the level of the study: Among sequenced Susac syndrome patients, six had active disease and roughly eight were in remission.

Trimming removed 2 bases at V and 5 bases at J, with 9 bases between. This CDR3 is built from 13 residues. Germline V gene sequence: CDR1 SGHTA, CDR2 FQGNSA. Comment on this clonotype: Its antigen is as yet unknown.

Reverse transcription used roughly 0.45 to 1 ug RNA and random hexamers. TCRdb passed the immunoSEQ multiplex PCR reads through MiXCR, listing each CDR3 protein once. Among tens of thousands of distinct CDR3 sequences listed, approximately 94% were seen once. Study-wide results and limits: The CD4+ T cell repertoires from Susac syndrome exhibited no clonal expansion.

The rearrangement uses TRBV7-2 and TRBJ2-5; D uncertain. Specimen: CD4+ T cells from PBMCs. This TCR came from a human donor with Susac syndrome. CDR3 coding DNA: TGTGCCAGCAGCTTAATGGTAGCCGAGACCCAGTACTTC. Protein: CASSLMVAETQYF.